Reported below is one TCR beta chain. The data originate from a study of OX40 agonist ivuxolimab in advanced cancers. V lost 5 bases to trimming and J lost 0 bases; unmatched junction nucleotides: 5. Looked up from germline, CDR1 is SNHLY and CDR2 is FYNNEI. The CDR3 sequence is 15 residues long. Assay used: immunoSEQ multiplex PCR; TCRdb lists only in-frame clones, some missing. The sample has about 93,000 clones, just over 90% seen once; the top ten hold roughly 0.5%. Patients were ineligible given autoimmune disease history or systemic immunosuppression. The chain carries TRBV2 and TRBJ2-7; TRBD1 matches at 9 bases. The TCR was taken from an adult with an advanced solid tumor such as melanoma, head and neck, liver or kidney cancer. Sample: CD4+ or CD8+ T cells sorted from blood, taken in a trial of the OX40 agonist ivuxolimab. CDR3 nucleotide sequence: TGTGCCAGCAGTTCGGACAGGGGACCCTCCTACGAGCAGTACTTC. Translated, it gives CASSSDRGPSYEQYF.